This TCR beta chain stems from a study of blood T cell repertoires in COVID-19. At the level of the study: Researchers got acute and convalescent COVID-19 samples from the United States, Italy and Spain.

The study drew participants aged 18 to 89 years from 20 to 30 US areas. Participants had their cohort set by participant-reported clinical history. Exposed enrollees encountered a COVID-19 case at some point within 2 weeks before study entry. The method was immunoSEQ multiplex PCR; TCRdb's version includes in-frame clones alone and lacks a portion of them. This table has about 150,000 clones, roughly 90% appearing once. Germline assignment: CDR1 MGHDK and CDR2 SYGVNS. Trimming removed 10 bases from V and 3 bases from J; junction bases left unmatched: 4. The CDR3 covers 14 residues. What was sequenced was PBMCs or T cells enriched from blood (not recorded which). V gene TRBV25-1 combines with J gene TRBJ2-1; 12 nucleotides agree with TRBD2. The receptor was derived from a woman between 40 and 55 years old who had been exposed to COVID-19. Here the CDR3 DNA reads TGTGCCACTTCACTAGCGGGAGGCTACAATGAGCAGTTCTTC. Amino acid sequence: CATSLAGGYNEQFF.